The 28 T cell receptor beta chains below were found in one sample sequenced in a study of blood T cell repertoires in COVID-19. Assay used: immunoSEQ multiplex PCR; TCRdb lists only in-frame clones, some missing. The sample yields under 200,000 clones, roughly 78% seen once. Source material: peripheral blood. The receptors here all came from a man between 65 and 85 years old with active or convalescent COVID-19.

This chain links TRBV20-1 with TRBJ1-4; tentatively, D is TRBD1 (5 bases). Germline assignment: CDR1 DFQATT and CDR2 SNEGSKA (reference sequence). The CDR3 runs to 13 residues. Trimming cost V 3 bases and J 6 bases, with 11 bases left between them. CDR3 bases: TGCAGTGCTAGTCGCAGGGAGGATGAAAAACTGTTTTTT. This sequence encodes CSASRREDEKLFF.

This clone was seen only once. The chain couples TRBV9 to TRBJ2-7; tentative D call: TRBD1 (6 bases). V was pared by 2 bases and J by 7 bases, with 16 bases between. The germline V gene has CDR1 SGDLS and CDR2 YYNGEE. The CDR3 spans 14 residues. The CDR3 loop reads CASSVTGTSGEQYF. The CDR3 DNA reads TGTGCCAGCAGCGTTACCGGGACATCCGGGGAGCAGTACTTC.

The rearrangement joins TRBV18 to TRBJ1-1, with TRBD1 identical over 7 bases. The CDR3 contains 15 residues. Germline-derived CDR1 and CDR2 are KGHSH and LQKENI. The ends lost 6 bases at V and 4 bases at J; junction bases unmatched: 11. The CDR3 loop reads CASSPRTGDATEAFF. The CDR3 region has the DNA TGTGCCAGCTCGCCCAGGACAGGAGATGCCACTGAAGCTTTCTTT.

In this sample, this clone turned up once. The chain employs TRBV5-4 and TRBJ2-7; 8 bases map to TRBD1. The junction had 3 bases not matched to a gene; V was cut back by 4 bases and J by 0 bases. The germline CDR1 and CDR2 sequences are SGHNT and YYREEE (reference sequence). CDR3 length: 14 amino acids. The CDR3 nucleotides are TGTGCCAGCAGCCCAGGGGGCCCCTCCTACGAGCAGTACTTC. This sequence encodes CASSPGGPSYEQYF.

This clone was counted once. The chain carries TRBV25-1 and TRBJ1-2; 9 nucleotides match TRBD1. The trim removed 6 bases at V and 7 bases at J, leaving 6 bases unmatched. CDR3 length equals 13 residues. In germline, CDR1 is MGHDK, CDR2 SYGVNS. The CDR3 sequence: CASRGQGVSGYTF. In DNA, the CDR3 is TGTGCCAGCAGGGGACAGGGTGTTAGTGGCTACACCTTC.

CDR3 sequence (DNA): TGTGCCAGCAGAACCTTGACAGGGATTCGGAATTCACCCCTCCACTTT. Encoded protein: CASRTLTGIRNSPLHF. J is TRBJ1-6 and V is TRBV27, with 7 bases lining up with TRBD1. V shed 6 bases and J 7 bases; nucleotides not matched to a gene: 12. Germline V gene data show CDR1 as MNHEY and CDR2 as SMNVEV (reference sequence). This CDR3 has 16 residues.

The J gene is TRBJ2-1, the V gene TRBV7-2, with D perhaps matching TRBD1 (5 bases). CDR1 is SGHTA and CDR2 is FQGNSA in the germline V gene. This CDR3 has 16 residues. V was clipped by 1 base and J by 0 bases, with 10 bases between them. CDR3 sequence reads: CASSLDPGISYNEQFF. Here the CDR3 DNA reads TGTGCCAGCAGCTTAGATCCAGGGATCTCCTACAATGAGCAGTTCTTC.

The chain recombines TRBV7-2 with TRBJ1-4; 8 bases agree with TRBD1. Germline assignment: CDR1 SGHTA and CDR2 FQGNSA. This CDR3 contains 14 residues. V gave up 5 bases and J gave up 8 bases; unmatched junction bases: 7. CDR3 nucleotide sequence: TGTGCCAGCAGCCCCAGGGGGCCGCGAGAAAAACTGTTTTTT. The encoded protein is CASSPRGPREKLFF.

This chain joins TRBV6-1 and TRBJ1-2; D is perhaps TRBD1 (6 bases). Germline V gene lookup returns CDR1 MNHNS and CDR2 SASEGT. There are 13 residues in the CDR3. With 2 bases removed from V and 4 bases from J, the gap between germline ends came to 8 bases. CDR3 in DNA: TGTGCCAGCAGTGAAACAGGGATCTATGGCTACACCTTC. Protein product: CASSETGIYGYTF.

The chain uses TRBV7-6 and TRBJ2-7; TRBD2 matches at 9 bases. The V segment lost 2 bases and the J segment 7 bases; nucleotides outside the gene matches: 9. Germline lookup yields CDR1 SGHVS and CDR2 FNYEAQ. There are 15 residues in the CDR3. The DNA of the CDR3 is TGTGCCAGCAGCTTAAACGCCGCGGGGGGGATTGAGCAGTACTTC. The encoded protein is CASSLNAAGGIEQYF.

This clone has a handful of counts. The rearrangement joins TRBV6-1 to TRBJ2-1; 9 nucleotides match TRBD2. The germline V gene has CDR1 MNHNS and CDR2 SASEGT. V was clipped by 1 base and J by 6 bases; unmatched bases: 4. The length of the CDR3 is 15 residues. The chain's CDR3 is CASSEVTSGFNEQFF. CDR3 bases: TGTGCCAGCAGTGAAGTTACTAGCGGGTTCAATGAGCAGTTCTTC.

The CDR3 sequence is CAIHLPRKVSTQYF. The CDR3 region has the DNA TGTGCCATCCATCTTCCCAGGAAAGTCTCTACGCAGTATTTT. This chain joins TRBV2 and TRBJ2-3; D is ambiguous. The length of the CDR3 is 14 residues. Between the trimmed V and J ends, which lost 10 bases and 8 bases, there was a span of 22 bases. The germline gives CDR1 SNHLY, CDR2 FYNNEI.

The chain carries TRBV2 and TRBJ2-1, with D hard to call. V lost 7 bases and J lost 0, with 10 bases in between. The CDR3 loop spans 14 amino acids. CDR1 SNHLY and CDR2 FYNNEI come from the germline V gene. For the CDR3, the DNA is TGTGCCAGCACAGAGACAACCTCCTACAATGAGCAGTTCTTC. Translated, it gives CASTETTSYNEQFF.

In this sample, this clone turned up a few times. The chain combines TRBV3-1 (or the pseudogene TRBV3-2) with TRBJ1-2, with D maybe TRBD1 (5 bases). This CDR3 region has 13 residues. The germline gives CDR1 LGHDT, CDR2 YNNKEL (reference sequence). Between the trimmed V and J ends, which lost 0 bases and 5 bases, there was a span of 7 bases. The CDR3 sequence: CASSQDRDYGYTF. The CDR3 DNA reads TGTGCCAGCAGCCAAGACAGGGATTATGGCTACACCTTC.

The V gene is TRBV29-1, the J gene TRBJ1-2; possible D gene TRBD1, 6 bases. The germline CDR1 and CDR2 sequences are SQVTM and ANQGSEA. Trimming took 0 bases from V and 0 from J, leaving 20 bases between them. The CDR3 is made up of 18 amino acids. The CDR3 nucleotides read TGCAGCGTTGAAGAAACGACCGGGACATTAATGTCTAACTATGGCTACACCTTC. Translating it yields CSVEETTGTLMSNYGYTF.

The CDR3 DNA reads as TGTGCCAGCAGCTCAAGATGGGGGGTACTTGGCTACACCTTC. Its protein product is CASSSRWGVLGYTF. This chain connects TRBV7-8 to TRBJ1-2; weak D call: TRBD1 (5 bases). The V end lost 4 bases, the J end lost 7 bases, and 16 bases lay between the germline ends. Germline V CDR1 and CDR2: SGHVS, FQNEAQ. The CDR3 consists of 14 residues.

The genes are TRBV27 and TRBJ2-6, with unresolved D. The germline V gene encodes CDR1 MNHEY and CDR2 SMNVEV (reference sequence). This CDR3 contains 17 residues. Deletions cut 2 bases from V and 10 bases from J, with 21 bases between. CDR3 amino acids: CASSLEYRNLLQNVLTF. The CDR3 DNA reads TGTGCCAGCAGTTTAGAATACAGAAACCTGCTTCAAAACGTCCTGACTTTC.

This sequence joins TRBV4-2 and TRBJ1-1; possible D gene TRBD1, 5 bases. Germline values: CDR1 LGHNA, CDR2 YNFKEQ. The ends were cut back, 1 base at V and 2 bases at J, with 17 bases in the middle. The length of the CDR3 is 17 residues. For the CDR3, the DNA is TGTGCCAGCAGCCAAGCGGAATCGGGGGTCGGCAACACTGAAGCTTTCTTT. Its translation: CASSQAESGVGNTEAFF.

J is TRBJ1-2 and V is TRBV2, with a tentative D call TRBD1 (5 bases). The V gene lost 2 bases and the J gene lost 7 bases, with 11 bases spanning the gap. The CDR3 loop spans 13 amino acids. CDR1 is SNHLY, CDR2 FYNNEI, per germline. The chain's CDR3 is CASSEIQAGGYTF. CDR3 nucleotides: TGTGCCAGCAGTGAAATACAGGCTGGTGGCTACACCTTC.

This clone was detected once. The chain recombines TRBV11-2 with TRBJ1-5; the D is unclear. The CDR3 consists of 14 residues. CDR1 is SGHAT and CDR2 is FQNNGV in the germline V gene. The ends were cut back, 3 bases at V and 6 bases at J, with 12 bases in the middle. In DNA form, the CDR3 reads TGTGCCAGCAGCTTGGACGGCGGAGGTCAGCCCCAGCATTTT. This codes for CASSLDGGGQPQHF.

This chain's CDR3 is CASSVAGGANTGELFF. The CDR3 DNA reads TGTGCCAGCAGCGTAGCGGGTGGAGCGAACACCGGGGAGCTGTTTTTT. The chain couples TRBV9 to TRBJ2-2; D unresolved. Germline CDR1 is SGDLS and CDR2 is YYNGEE. With 0 bases removed from V and 0 bases from J, the gap between germline ends came to 9 bases. This CDR3 is built from 16 residues.

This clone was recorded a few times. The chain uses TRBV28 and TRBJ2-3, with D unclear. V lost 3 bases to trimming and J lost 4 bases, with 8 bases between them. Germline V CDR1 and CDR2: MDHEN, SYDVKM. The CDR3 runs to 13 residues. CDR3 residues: CASSLRHADTQYF. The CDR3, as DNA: TGTGCCAGCAGTTTGCGGCATGCAGATACGCAGTATTTT.

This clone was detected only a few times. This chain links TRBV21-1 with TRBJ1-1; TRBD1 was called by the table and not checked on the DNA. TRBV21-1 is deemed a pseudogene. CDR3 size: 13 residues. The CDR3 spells CASNQEQGIEAFF. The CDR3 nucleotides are TGTGCCAGCAACCAGGAACAGGGGATAGAAGCTTTCTTT.

The CDR3 protein is CASSTGWGDIQYF. The DNA of the CDR3 is TGTGCCAGCAGCACAGGATGGGGGGACATTCAGTACTTC. The V and J genes are TRBV11-3 and TRBJ2-4; perhaps TRBD2 as D (6 bases). Germline CDR1 reads SGHNT; CDR2 reads YENEEA. CDR3 length: 13 amino acids. Trimming pared 5 bases from V and 8 bases from J, leaving 13 bases between.

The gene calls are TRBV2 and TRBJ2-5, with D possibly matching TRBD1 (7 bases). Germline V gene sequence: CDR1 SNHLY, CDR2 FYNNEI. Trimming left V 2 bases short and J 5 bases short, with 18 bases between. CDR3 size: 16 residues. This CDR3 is CASSERQGGPGETQYF. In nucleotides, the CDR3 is TGTGCCAGCAGTGAACGCCAGGGGGGCCCAGGGGAGACCCAGTACTTC. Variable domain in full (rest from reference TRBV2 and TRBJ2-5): EPEVTQTPSHQVTQMGQEVILRCVPISNHLYFYWYRQILGQKVEFLVSFYNNEISEKSEIFDDQFSVERPDGSNFTLKIRSTKLEDSAMYFCASSERQGGPGETQYFGPGTRLLVL.

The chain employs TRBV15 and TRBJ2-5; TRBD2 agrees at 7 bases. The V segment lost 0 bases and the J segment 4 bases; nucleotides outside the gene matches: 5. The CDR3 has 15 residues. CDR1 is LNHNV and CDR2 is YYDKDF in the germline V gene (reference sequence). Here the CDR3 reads CATSRDGRERETQYF. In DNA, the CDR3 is TGTGCCACCAGCAGAGATGGGCGGGAGAGAGAGACCCAGTACTTC.

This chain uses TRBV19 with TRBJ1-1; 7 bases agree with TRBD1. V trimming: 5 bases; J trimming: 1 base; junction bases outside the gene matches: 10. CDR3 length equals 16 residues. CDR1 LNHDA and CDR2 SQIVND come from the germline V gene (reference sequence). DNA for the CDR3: TGTGCCAGTAGTGATCACCGGGACAGTTCGAACACTGAAGCTTTCTTT. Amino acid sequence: CASSDHRDSSNTEAFF.

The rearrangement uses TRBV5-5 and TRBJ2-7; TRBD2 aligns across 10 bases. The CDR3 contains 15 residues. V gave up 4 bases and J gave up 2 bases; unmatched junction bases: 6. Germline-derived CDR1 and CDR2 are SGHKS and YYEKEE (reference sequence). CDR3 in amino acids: CASSRGTSATYEQYF. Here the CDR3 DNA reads TGTGCCAGCAGCAGGGGGACTAGCGCTACCTACGAGCAGTACTTC.